This passage covers 8 T cell receptor beta chains from one sample sequenced in a study of tumor-infiltrating lymphocytes in primary liver carcinoma. The investigators made TCR beta cDNA from approximately 0.5 ug total RNA, using a constant-region primer. It was through three nested multiplex PCR rounds of slightly modified ARM-PCR that TCR beta libraries arose. For approximately 10 cycles apiece, the opening two PCR rounds ran with TRBV1-TRBV30 forward primers and a C-beta reverse primer. From the multiplex PCR reads, TCRdb called clonotypes with MiXCR, one entry per CDR3 protein. The sample shows 310,000 or so distinct CDR3 sequences, approximately 54% of them seen only once. Alongside blood RNA obtained from unsorted whole blood, germline DNA was also extracted. Sequencing used peripheral blood. Source of these receptors: a woman in her thirties with primary liver carcinoma and hepatitis B virus infection.

Worth noting for this clonotype: The final CDR3 position lacks the conserved phenylalanine or tryptophan, pointing to a likely read error. The V and J genes are TRBV11-2 and TRBJ2-5; D gene uncertain. The CDR3 runs to 13 residues. V lost 8 bases and J 5 bases, leaving 15 bases between the germline ends. Germline V gene lookup returns CDR1 SGHAT and CDR2 FQNNGV. The CDR3 DNA reads as TGTGCCAGCCTTGGGAAGGGAACGGAGACCCAGTACTCC. It translates to CASLGKGTETQYS.

A word on this clonotype: Because the CDR3 is missing its conserved closing phenylalanine or tryptophan, this is likely a read error. The J gene is TRBJ2-5, the V gene TRBV11-2; no reliable D call. The V gene's germline CDR1 is SGHAT and CDR2 FQNNGV. CDR3 length: 13 amino acids. The CDR3 nucleotides read TGTGCCAGCGGCTTAGATGGGGTGGGGACCCAGTACCTC. Protein: CASGLDGVGTQYL.

V usage is TRBV7-8 and J usage is TRBJ2-1; 15 positions agree with TRBD2. Trimming removed 4 bases from V and 10 bases from J; junction bases left unmatched: 8. The CDR3 covers 16 residues. Germline CDR1 and CDR2: SGHVS and FQNEAQ. CDR3 sequence reads: CASSSWTSGRAREQFF. As DNA, the CDR3 is TGTGCCAGCAGCTCCTGGACTAGCGGGAGGGCCCGCGAGCAGTTCTTC. Filled out from reference TRBV7-8 and TRBJ2-1, the complete variable domain reads GAGVSQSPRYKVAKRGQDVALRCDPISGHVSLFWYQQALGQGPEFLTYFQNEAQLDKSGLPSDRFFAERPEGSVSTLKIQRTQQEDSAVYLCASSSWTSGRAREQFFGPGTRLTVL.

Remarks on this clonotype: One base away lies a much larger clone, so this may be a sequencing read error. The CDR3 loop reads CASSWDIGTPNSGANVLTF. The CDR3 DNA is TGTGCCAGCAGCTGGGACATCGGCACGCCAAATTCTGGGGCCAACGTCCTGACTTTC. The chain links TRBV5-6 to TRBJ2-6; a possible D gene is TRBD1 (6 bases). The CDR3 is 19 residues long. The ends were cut back, 3 bases at V and 1 base at J, with 20 bases in the middle. CDR1 is SGHDT and CDR2 is YYEEEE in the germline V gene. Supplemented by reference TRBV5-6 and TRBJ2-6, the full variable domain reads DAGVTQSPTHLIKTRGQQVTLRCSPKSGHDTVSWYQQALGQGPQFIFQYYEEEERQRGNFPDRFSGHQFPNYSSELNVNALLLGDSALYLCASSWDIGTPNSGANVLTFGAGSRLTVL.

In DNA, the CDR3 is TGTGCCAGCAGCTTAGTGGTCACAGATACGCAGTATTTT. Protein: CASSLVVTDTQYF. The chain recombines TRBV7-9 with TRBJ2-3; D is unclear. Germline V gene sequence: CDR1 SEHNR, CDR2 FQNEAQ (reference sequence). The CDR3 has 13 amino acids. V dropped 1 base and J dropped 2 bases, with 4 bases sitting between them.

The chain has TRBV11-2 and TRBJ2-1; TRBD2 is a possible D gene (6 bases). The CDR3 has 14 residues. Germline CDR1 SGHAT, CDR2 FQNNGV. Trimming took 3 bases from V and 13 from J, leaving 19 bases between them. CDR3 DNA: TGTGCCAGCAGCTTCGGGGGACTTTACAATAAACAGTTCTTC. The encoded protein is CASSFGGLYNKQFF.

The chain carries TRBV29-1 and TRBJ2-3; the D is unclear. The germline V gene encodes CDR1 SQVTM and CDR2 ANQGSEA. V was shortened by 3 bases and J by 5 bases, with 9 bases between the two germline ends. CDR3 length: 12 amino acids. The CDR3: CSVEVRRDTQYF. In DNA form, the CDR3 reads TGCAGCGTTGAGGTAAGAAGAGATACGCAGTATTTT.

A note on this clonotype: A clone one base away is much larger, so this may be a read error. V and J are TRBV4-1 and TRBJ2-1; 8 bases map to TRBD2. Germline loops: CDR1 MGHRA, CDR2 YSYEKL. The CDR3 loop spans 15 amino acids. V lost 5 bases and J lost 9; bases outside the gene matches: 12. CDR3 loop: CASSKSAGEEVEQFF. For the CDR3, the DNA is TGCGCCAGCAGCAAATCAGCGGGAGAGGAGGTTGAGCAGTTCTTC.